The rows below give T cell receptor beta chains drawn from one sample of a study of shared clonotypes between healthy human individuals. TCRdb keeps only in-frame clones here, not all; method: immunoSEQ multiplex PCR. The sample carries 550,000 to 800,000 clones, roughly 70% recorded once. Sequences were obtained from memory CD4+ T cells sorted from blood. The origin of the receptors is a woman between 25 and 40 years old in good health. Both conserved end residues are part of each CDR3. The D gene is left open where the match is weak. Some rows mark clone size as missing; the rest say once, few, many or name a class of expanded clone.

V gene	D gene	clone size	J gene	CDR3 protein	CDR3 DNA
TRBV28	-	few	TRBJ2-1	CASSFSQRMNNEQFF	TGTGCCAGCAGTTTTAGTCAGCGGATGAACAATGAGCAGTTCTTC
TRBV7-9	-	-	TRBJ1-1	CASSFVLTTEAFF	TGTGCCAGCAGCTTTGTGCTGACCACTGAAGCTTTCTTT
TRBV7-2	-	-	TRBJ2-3	CASSSFEGSTDTQYF	TGTGCCAGCAGCTCCTTCGAGGGGAGTACAGATACGCAGTATTTT
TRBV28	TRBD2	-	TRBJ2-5	CASSARLAGVETQYF	TGTGCCAGCAGTGCTCGACTAGCGGGAGTGGAGACCCAGTACTTC
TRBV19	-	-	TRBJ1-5	CASSSLGLLGNQPQHF	TGTGCCAGTAGTAGCCTGGGGCTCCTTGGGAATCAGCCCCAGCATTTT
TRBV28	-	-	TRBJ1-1	CASKSPGVGRAFF	TGTGCCAGCAAATCCCCAGGGGTAGGGAGAGCTTTCTTT
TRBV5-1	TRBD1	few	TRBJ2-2	CASSRTGTANTGELFF	TGCGCCAGCAGCCGGACAGGGACCGCGAACACCGGGGAGCTGTTTTTT
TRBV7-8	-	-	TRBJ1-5	CASSEEGRGMVQPQHF	TGTGCCAGCTCGGAAGAGGGCAGGGGCATGGTTCAGCCCCAGCATTTT
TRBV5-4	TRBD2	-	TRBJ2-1	CASSLALANEQFF	TGTGCCAGCAGCTTGGCACTAGCGAATGAGCAGTTCTTC
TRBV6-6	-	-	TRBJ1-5	CAPAITGGQPQHF	TGTGCCCCCGCCATAACAGGCGGCCAGCCCCAGCATTTT
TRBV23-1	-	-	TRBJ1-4	CASSQSRGGPNNEKLFF	TGCGCCAGCAGTCAATCGAGGGGAGGGCCTAATAATGAAAAACTGTTTTTT
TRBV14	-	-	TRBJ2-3	CASSQRRAGTDTQYF	TGTGCCAGCAGCCAGCGGAGAGCCGGCACAGATACGCAGTATTTT
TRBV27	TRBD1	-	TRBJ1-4	CASRSRDRNEKLFF	TGTGCCAGCAGGTCCCGGGACAGAAATGAAAAACTGTTTTTT
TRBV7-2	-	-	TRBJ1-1	CASSLGLWGTEAFF	TGTGCCAGCAGCTTAGGCTTATGGGGCACTGAAGCTTTCTTT
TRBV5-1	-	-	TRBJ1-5	CASSRQGNQPQHF	TGCGCCAGCAGCCGACAGGGCAATCAGCCCCAGCATTTT
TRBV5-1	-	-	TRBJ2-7	CASSDLGPYEQYF	TGCGCCAGCAGCGATCTAGGACCCTACGAGCAGTACTTC
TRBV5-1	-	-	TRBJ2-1	CASSSSSGGYNEQFF	TGCGCCAGCAGCTCCAGTTCCGGGGGTTACAATGAGCAGTTCTTC
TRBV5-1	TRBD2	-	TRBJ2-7	CASTGLAGGPSGEQYF	TGCGCCAGTACTGGACTAGCGGGAGGGCCCTCGGGGGAGCAGTACTTC
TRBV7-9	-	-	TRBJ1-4	CASSFWAGATNEKLFF	TGTGCCAGCAGCTTTTGGGCAGGTGCAACTAATGAAAAACTGTTTTTT
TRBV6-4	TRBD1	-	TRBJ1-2	CASSSQTGGESGYTF	TGTGCCAGCAGTTCTCAGACAGGGGGCGAGAGTGGCTACACCTTC
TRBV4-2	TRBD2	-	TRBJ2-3	CASSQDGTSGSTDTQYF	TGTGCCAGCAGCCAAGACGGGACTAGCGGAAGCACAGATACGCAGTATTTT
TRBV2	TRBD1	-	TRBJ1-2	CASSLRGDGYTF	TGTGCCAGCAGTCTCAGGGGGGATGGCTACACCTTC
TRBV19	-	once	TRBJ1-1	CASSIMTTNTEAFF	TGTGCCAGTAGTATTATGACGACGAACACTGAAGCTTTCTTT
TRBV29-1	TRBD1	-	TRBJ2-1	CSVNRDSRWLF	TGCAGCGTTAATCGGGACAGTCGTTGGCTCTTC
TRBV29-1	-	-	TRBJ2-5	CSVPLGASLETQYF	TGCAGCGTTCCACTCGGGGCGAGTTTGGAGACCCAGTACTTC
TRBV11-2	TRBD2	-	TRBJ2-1	CASRLAGGPFNEQFF	TGTGCCAGCAGACTAGCGGGAGGGCCTTTCAATGAGCAGTTCTTC
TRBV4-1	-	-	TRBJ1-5	CASSQKNQPQHF	TGCGCCAGCAGCCAGAAGAATCAGCCCCAGCATTTT
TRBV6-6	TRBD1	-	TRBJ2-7	CASSQTGEPYEQYF	TGTGCCAGCAGCCAGACAGGGGAACCCTACGAGCAGTACTTC
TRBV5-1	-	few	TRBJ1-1	CASSLEEGVNTEAFF	TGCGCCAGCAGCTTGGAGGAGGGGGTGAACACTGAAGCTTTCTTT
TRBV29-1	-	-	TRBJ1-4	CSVDWAESNEKLFF	TGCAGCGTTGACTGGGCAGAATCAAATGAAAAACTGTTTTTT